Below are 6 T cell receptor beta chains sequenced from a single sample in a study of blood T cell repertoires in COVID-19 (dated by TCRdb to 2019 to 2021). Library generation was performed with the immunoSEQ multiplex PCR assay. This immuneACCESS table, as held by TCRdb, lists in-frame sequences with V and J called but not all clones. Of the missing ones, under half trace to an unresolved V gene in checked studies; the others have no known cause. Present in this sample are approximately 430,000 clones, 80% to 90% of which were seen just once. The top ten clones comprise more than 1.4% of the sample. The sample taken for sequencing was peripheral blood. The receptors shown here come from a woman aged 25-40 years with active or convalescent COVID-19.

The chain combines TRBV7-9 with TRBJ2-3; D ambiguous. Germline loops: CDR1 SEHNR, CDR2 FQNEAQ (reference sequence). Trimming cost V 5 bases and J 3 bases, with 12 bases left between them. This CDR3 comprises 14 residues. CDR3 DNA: TGTGCCAGCAGCATAGTCCCTAGGACAGATACGCAGTATTTT. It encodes CASSIVPRTDTQYF.

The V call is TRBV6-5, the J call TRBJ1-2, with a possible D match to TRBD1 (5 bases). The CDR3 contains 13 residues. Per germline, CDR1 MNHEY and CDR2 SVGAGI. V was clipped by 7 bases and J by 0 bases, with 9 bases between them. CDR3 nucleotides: TGTGCCAGCAAGGCGGACACTAACTATGGCTACACCTTC. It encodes CASKADTNYGYTF.

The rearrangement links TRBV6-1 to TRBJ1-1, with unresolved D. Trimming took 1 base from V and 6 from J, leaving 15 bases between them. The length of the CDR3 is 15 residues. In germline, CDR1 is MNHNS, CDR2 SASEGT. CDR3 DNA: TGTGCCAGCAGTGAAGGGTGGGAGAGGGTATCTGAAGCTTTCTTT. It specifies CASSEGWERVSEAFF.

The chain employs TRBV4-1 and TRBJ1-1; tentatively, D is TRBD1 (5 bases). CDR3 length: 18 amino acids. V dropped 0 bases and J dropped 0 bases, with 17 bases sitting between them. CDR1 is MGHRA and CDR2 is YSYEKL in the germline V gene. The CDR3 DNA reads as TGCGCCAGCAGCCAAGATTCGGTGGCAGGGCTATTGAACACTGAAGCTTTCTTT. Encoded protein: CASSQDSVAGLLNTEAFF.

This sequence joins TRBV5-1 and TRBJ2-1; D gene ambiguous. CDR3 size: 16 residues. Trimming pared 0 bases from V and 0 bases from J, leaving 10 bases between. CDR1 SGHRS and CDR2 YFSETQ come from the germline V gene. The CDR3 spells CASSLVAESSYNEQFF. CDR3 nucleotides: TGCGCCAGCAGCTTGGTTGCGGAAAGCTCCTACAATGAGCAGTTCTTC.

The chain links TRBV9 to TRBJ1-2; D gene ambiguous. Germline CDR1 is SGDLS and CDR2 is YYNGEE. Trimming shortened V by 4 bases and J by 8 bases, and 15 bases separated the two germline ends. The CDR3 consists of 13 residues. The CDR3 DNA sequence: TGTGCCAGCAGCCCGATACAAATAACAGGCTACACCTTC. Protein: CASSPIQITGYTF.